A selection of T cell receptor beta chains follows, all from one sample in a study of blood T cell repertoires in COVID-19. Data came from immunoSEQ multiplex PCR; TCRdb stores just in-frame clones and leaves some out. The sample has approximately 200,000 clones, roughly 80% seen once. The material sequenced was PBMCs or T cells enriched from blood (not recorded which). The receptors were sampled from a woman in her forties with acute COVID-19. Each CDR3 is given with its conserved first and last residue. Each record gives: D gene, V gene, clone size, J gene, CDR3 protein, CDR3 DNA. A D gene is named only where the DNA matches it firmly. Clone size is shown for a subset of rows, as once, few, many or a class of expanded clone.

d_call: TRBD2
v_call: TRBV24-1
clone_size: .
j_call: TRBJ2-1
cdr3_aa: CATSERTSGPHGNEQFF
cdr3_nt: TGTGCCACCAGTGAGCGGACTAGCGGCCCCCATGGCAATGAGCAGTTCTTC

d_call: TRBD2
v_call: TRBV7-2
clone_size: .
j_call: TRBJ2-1
cdr3_aa: CASSLAISGLAGAQRFF
cdr3_nt: TGTGCCAGCAGCTTAGCCATCAGTGGGCTAGCGGGGGCCCAAAGGTTCTTC

d_call: .
v_call: TRBV29-1
clone_size: .
j_call: TRBJ1-2
cdr3_aa: CSGVTDTYGYTF
cdr3_nt: TGCAGCGGGGTTACAGATACCTATGGCTACACCTTC

d_call: TRBD2
v_call: TRBV10-1
clone_size: .
j_call: TRBJ2-1
cdr3_aa: CASSESSSGGEQFF
cdr3_nt: TGCGCCAGCAGTGAGTCGTCCAGCGGGGGTGAGCAGTTCTTC

d_call: TRBD1
v_call: TRBV7-2
clone_size: .
j_call: TRBJ1-2
cdr3_aa: CASRRQGTIYGYTF
cdr3_nt: TGTGCCAGCAGGAGACAGGGCACTATATATGGCTACACCTTC

d_call: TRBD1
v_call: TRBV4-3
clone_size: .
j_call: TRBJ1-3
cdr3_aa: CASSHFQGGYSGNTIYF
cdr3_nt: TGCGCCAGCAGCCATTTCCAGGGGGGTTACTCTGGAAACACCATATATTTT

d_call: .
v_call: TRBV6-1
clone_size: .
j_call: TRBJ1-2
cdr3_aa: CASSDLAGDGYTF
cdr3_nt: TGTGCCAGCAGTGATCTCGCCGGGGATGGCTACACCTTC

d_call: TRBD2
v_call: TRBV7-6
clone_size: .
j_call: TRBJ2-2
cdr3_aa: CASSLARLAGGTGELFF
cdr3_nt: TGTGCCAGCAGCTTAGCCAGGCTAGCGGGAGGAACCGGGGAGCTGTTTTTT

d_call: TRBD2
v_call: TRBV28
clone_size: once
j_call: TRBJ2-7
cdr3_aa: CAVAGGPSYEQYF
cdr3_nt: TGTGCCGTAGCGGGAGGTCCCTCCTACGAGCAGTACTTC

d_call: TRBD2
v_call: TRBV5-6
clone_size: .
j_call: TRBJ2-3
cdr3_aa: CAGSGGFGGTDTQYF
cdr3_nt: TGTGCCGGTAGCGGGGGTTTCGGAGGCACAGATACGCAGTATTTT

d_call: TRBD1
v_call: TRBV7-2
clone_size: .
j_call: TRBJ1-3
cdr3_aa: CATQTGPSGNTIYF
cdr3_nt: TGTGCCACACAGACAGGGCCTTCTGGAAACACCATATATTTT

d_call: TRBD2
v_call: TRBV6-2/TRBV6-3
clone_size: once
j_call: TRBJ2-5
cdr3_aa: CASSYSAGGRETQYF
cdr3_nt: TGTGCCAGCAGTTACTCGGCGGGGGGTAGAGAGACCCAGTACTTC

d_call: .
v_call: TRBV28
clone_size: .
j_call: TRBJ1-4
cdr3_aa: CASSLAAGSFREKLFF
cdr3_nt: TGTGCCAGCAGTTTAGCTGCGGGCTCTTTTCGGGAAAAACTGTTTTTT

d_call: .
v_call: TRBV6-6
clone_size: .
j_call: TRBJ2-7
cdr3_aa: CASSPRQTYEQYF
cdr3_nt: TGTGCCAGCAGTCCTAGACAGACATACGAGCAGTACTTC

d_call: .
v_call: TRBV5-4
clone_size: few
j_call: TRBJ1-6
cdr3_aa: CASSLEGGRDSPLHF
cdr3_nt: TGTGCCAGCAGCTTGGAGGGGGGGCGCGATTCACCCCTCCACTTT

d_call: .
v_call: TRBV6-5
clone_size: .
j_call: TRBJ2-5
cdr3_aa: CASSLGGTQYF
cdr3_nt: TGTGCCAGCAGCCTGGGAGGGACCCAGTACTTC

d_call: TRBD2
v_call: TRBV7-2
clone_size: .
j_call: TRBJ2-7
cdr3_aa: CASSLGTSGVNEQYF
cdr3_nt: TGTGCCAGCAGCTTAGGGACTAGCGGGGTAAACGAGCAGTACTTC

d_call: .
v_call: TRBV2
clone_size: .
j_call: TRBJ2-6
cdr3_aa: CASSGRSRSGANVLTF
cdr3_nt: TGTGCCAGCAGTGGTAGAAGTCGCTCTGGGGCCAACGTCCTGACTTTC

d_call: TRBD2
v_call: TRBV13
clone_size: .
j_call: TRBJ2-2
cdr3_aa: CASSSSLAGATGELFF
cdr3_nt: TGTGCCAGCAGCTCCTCCCTAGCGGGAGCCACCGGGGAGCTGTTTTTT